Below are 3 T cell receptor beta chains sequenced from a single sample in a study of T cells in Graves' hyperthyroidism and ophthalmopathy (dated by TCRdb to between 2017 and 2020). The library was made by multiplex PCR. Sequencing was carried out with an Illumina HiSeq 2000. The TCR beta CDR3 regions were amplified from the RNA transcripts. A first-round RT-PCR of the TCR CDR3 used the HTBI primer set with the Qiagen OneStep RT-PCR kit. TCRdb handled the public reads itself, with Q25 trimming in fastp and clone calling in MiXCR, and kept productive beta chains. Here each entry gathers all rows of one CDR3 protein and keeps the most common genes and DNA. The sample yields about 600,000 distinct CDR3 sequences; 15% to 20% were counted once. More than 3% of the sample rests with the top ten. The sample comprised blood. Receptors originate from a woman between 35 and 50 years old with Graves' ophthalmopathy.

This sequence joins TRBV5-5 and TRBJ1-3, with a tentative D call TRBD1 (6 bases). The CDR3 is made up of 21 amino acids. The germline CDR1 and CDR2 sequences are SGHKS and YYEKEE (reference sequence). Trimming cost V 4 bases and J 1 base, with 30 bases left between them. This CDR3 reads CASSALRSGTNKGSSGNTIYF. The CDR3 DNA reads as TGTGCCAGCAGCGCACTCAGATCCGGGACAAACAAAGGGTCTTCTGGAAACACCATATATTTT. Looking up the rest from reference TRBV5-5 and TRBJ1-3 gives the full variable domain: DAGVTQSPTHLIKTRGQQVTLRCSPISGHKSVSWYQQVLGQGPQFIFQYYEKEERGRGNFPDRFSARQFPNYSSELNVNALLLGDSALYLCASSALRSGTNKGSSGNTIYFGEGSWLTVV.

There are many counts of this clonotype. The CDR3: CASSLFRQGGNNEQFF. The CDR3 DNA sequence: TGTGCCAGCAGTTTGTTCCGTCAGGGGGGGAACAATGAGCAGTTCTTC. The chain is built from TRBV28 and TRBJ2-1; D tentatively reads TRBD1 or TRBD2 (7 bases each). Germline CDR1 reads MDHEN; CDR2 reads SYDVKM. V was cut by 3 bases and J by 5 bases, with 17 bases left in between. This CDR3 spans 16 amino acids.

In this sample, this clonotype turned up many times. The chain joins TRBV30 to TRBJ1-2, with 8 bases fitting TRBD1. The CDR3 loop spans 14 amino acids. Germline V lookup: CDR1 GTSNPN, CDR2 SVGIG (reference sequence). Trimming took 1 base from V and 6 from J; bases not matched to a gene: 7. The CDR3 DNA follows: TGTGCCTGGAGTGCTAAGGACAGGGTGAATGGCTACACCTTC. Translating gives CAWSAKDRVNGYTF.